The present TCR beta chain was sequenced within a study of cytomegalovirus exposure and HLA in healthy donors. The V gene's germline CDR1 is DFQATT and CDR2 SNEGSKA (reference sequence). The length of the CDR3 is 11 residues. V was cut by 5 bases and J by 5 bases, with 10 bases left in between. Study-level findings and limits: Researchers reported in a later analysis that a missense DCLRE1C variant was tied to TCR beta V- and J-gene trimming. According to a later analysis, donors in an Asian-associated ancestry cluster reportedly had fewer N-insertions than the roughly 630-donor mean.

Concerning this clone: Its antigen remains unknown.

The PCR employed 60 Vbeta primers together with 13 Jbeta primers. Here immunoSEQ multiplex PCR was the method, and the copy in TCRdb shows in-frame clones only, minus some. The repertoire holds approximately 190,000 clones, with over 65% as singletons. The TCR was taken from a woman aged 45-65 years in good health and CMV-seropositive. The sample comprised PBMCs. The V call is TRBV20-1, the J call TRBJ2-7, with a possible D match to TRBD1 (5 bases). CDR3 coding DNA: TGCAGTGCTCCAAGGGGTGACGAGCAGTACTTC. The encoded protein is CSAPRGDEQYF.